Listed below are T cell receptor beta chains from one sample, sequenced in a study of T-cell reconstitution after alpha-beta-depleted transplantation in children. TCRdb reanalysed the PCR reads using MiXCR and keeps one entry per CDR3 protein. Here the sample spans about 290,000 distinct CDR3 sequences, 7.5% to 9% being singletons. Source: peripheral blood, taken 360 days after TCRalphabeta/CD19-depleted stem cell transplant. All receptors come from a female patient aged 2 to 10 who had a stem cell transplant for Fanconi anemia, so the T cells may come from the graft donor. Both conserved end residues are trimmed from each CDR3. D genes are given only for firm matches.

V gene	D gene	J gene	CDR3 protein
TRBV10-3	NA	TRBJ1-1	AISDPGAGTKTSEAF
TRBV4-1	NA	TRBJ2-7	ASSHSIGPYEQY
TRBV13	NA	TRBJ1-6	ASSSGLNNSPLH
TRBV12-3/TRBV12-4	TRBD1	TRBJ1-1	ASTRDSYTEAF
TRBV7-2	TRBD1	TRBJ1-1	ASSLSGTVNTEAF
TRBV20-1	NA	TRBJ1-1	SARYTEAF
TRBV3-1	NA	TRBJ1-2	ASSQGRDMGGYT
TRBV5-1	NA	TRBJ2-2	ASSLGRKNTGELF
TRBV6-2/TRBV6-3	NA	TRBJ2-1	ASSYDSYNEQF
TRBV6-2/TRBV6-3	TRBD1	TRBJ1-2	ASSYSPGQINYGYT
TRBV29-1	TRBD1	TRBJ2-3	SAFGTGGGDTQY
TRBV28	NA	TRBJ1-4	ASSSGWWNEKLF
TRBV12-3/TRBV12-4	TRBD2	TRBJ2-1	ASDSGSSYNEQF
TRBV7-2	TRBD2	TRBJ2-1	ASSPTWASGNNEQF
TRBV7-9	NA	TRBJ2-1	ASSLNPLYNEQF
TRBV10-3	NA	TRBJ1-3	AIMPAGPGNTIY
TRBV7-3	NA	TRBJ2-4	ASSLTYKLAKNIQY
TRBV5-1	TRBD1	TRBJ2-5	ASGPGTGTMSETQY
TRBV7-2	NA	TRBJ2-5	ASRPTGSEETQY
TRBV20-1	NA	TRBJ1-1	SARTRDRYTEAF
TRBV20-1	NA	TRBJ2-5	SARERGRGTQY
TRBV11-2	TRBD1	TRBJ1-5	ASSPSIGTDLYSNQPQH
TRBV5-1	NA	TRBJ2-3	ASSQRVSGRTDTQY
TRBV12-3/TRBV12-4	NA	TRBJ2-1	ASIKTARDYNEQF
TRBV11-1	NA	TRBJ1-2	ASSLEVSPSDGYT
TRBV6-5	NA	TRBJ1-1	ASSYAGRNTEAF
TRBV28	TRBD1	TRBJ2-3	ASSGDRVTDTQY
TRBV28	NA	TRBJ2-1	ASRTQGGGAQF
TRBV15	NA	TRBJ2-1	ATSGGTPYNEQF
TRBV14	NA	TRBJ2-2	ASSFRRGGELF
TRBV11-2	NA	TRBJ2-3	ASSSRGTRTDTQY
TRBV7-2	NA	TRBJ1-2	ASSPNPPGHYIIGGYT
TRBV20-1	NA	TRBJ2-1	SAGGLGGDEQF
TRBV7-6	TRBD2	TRBJ2-3	ASSLSWEGGGTDTQY
TRBV20-1	TRBD2	TRBJ2-5	SARDYWASGGETQY
TRBV3-1	NA	TRBJ2-1	ASSQLHYNEQF
TRBV5-1	NA	TRBJ2-3	ASSLWVTDTQY
TRBV21-1	NA	TRBJ2-5	ASRRTELYQETQY
TRBV10-3	TRBD1	TRBJ2-7	AIGTGGQGRSYEQY
TRBV5-1	TRBD2	TRBJ2-2	ASSLSGGANTGELF
TRBV6-1	TRBD2	TRBJ2-3	ASSPTSGGHTQY
TRBV7-2	TRBD2	TRBJ2-1	ASSLHSSGGFPRF
TRBV7-9	TRBD2	TRBJ2-1	ASSWGGEQF
TRBV27	TRBD2	TRBJ2-1	ASRLAGGSYSYNEQF
TRBV5-1	TRBD1	TRBJ1-2	ASSSGRQGFGYT
TRBV28	NA	TRBJ2-7	ASSQPQVSYEQY
TRBV5-6	NA	TRBJ1-3	ASSFYTGNTIY
TRBV5-1	TRBD1	TRBJ1-2	ASSFGQGIQLYGYT
TRBV7-8	NA	TRBJ1-3	ASSLADRGNTIY
TRBV6-5	TRBD1	TRBJ1-5	ASSYSGTGTNQPQH
TRBV12-3/TRBV12-4	TRBD2	TRBJ2-4	ASSRDGLAQYGLAKNIQY
TRBV7-9	NA	TRBJ1-1	AEGASNTEAF
TRBV20-1	NA	TRBJ1-2	SATGIYGYT
TRBV11-2	NA	TRBJ2-2	ASSLGAYTGELF
TRBV29-1	NA	TRBJ1-1	SVNQGETEAF